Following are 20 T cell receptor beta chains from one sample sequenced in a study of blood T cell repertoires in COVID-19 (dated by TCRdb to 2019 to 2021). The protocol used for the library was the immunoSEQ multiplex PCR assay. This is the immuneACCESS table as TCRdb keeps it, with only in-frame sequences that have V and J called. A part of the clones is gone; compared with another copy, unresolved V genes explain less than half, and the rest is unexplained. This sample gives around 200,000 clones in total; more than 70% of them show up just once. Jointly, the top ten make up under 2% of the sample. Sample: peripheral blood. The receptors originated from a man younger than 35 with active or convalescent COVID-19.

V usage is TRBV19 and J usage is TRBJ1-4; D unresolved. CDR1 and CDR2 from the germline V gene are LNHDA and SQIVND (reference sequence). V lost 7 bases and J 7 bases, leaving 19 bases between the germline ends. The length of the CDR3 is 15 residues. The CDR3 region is CASKLRERRSEKLFF. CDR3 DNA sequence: TGTGCCAGTAAATTGAGGGAAAGGCGGTCTGAAAAACTGTTTTTT. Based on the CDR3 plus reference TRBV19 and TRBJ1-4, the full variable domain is DGGITQSPKYLFRKEGQNVTLSCEQNLNHDAMYWYRQDPGQGLRLIYYSQIVNDFQKGDIAEGYSVSREKKESFPLTVTSAQKNPTAFYLCASKLRERRSEKLFFGSGTQLSVL.

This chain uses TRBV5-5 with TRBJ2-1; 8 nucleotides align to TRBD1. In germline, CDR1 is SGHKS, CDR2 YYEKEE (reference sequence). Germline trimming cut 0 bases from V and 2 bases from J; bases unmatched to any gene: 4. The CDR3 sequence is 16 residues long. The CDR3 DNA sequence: TGTGCCAGCAGCTTGGAAGGACAGGGCGCCTACAATGAGCAGTTCTTC. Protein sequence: CASSLEGQGAYNEQFF.

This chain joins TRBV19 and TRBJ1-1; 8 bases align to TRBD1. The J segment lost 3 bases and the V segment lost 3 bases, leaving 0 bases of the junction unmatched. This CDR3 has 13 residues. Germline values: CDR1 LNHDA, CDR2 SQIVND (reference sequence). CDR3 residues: CASSMDRDTEAFF. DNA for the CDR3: TGTGCCAGTAGTATGGACAGGGACACTGAAGCTTTCTTT.

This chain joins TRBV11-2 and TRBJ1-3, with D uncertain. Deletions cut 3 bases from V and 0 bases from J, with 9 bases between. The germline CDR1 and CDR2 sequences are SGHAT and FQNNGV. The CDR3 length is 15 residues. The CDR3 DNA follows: TGTGCCAGCAGCTTGGAGTACCACTCTGGAAACACCATATATTTT. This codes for CASSLEYHSGNTIYF.

CDR3 region: CASSSGQGFEPQHF. The CDR3 nucleotides read TGTGCCAGCAGTTCCGGACAGGGGTTTGAGCCCCAGCATTTT. V and J are TRBV7-2 and TRBJ1-5; TRBD1 matches at 9 bases. This CDR3 has 14 amino acids. CDR1 and CDR2 from the germline V gene are SGHTA and FQGNSA. Trimming at V came to 6 bases and at J to 8 bases, leaving 8 bases not matched to a gene.

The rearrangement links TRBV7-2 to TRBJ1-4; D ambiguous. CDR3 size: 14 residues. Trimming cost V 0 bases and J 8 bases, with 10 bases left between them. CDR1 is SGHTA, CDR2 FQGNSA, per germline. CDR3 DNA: TGTGCCAGCAGCTTAGCCAGGTGGGAGGAAAAACTGTTTTTT. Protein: CASSLARWEEKLFF.

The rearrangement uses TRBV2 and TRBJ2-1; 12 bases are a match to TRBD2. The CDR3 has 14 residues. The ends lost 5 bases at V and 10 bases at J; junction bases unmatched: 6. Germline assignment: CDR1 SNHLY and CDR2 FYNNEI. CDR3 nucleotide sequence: TGTGCCAGCAGTTACCTAGCGGGGGGGAACGAGCAGTTCTTC. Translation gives CASSYLAGGNEQFF.

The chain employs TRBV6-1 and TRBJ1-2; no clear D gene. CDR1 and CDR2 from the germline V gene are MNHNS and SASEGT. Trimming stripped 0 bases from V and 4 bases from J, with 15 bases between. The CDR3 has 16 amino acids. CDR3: CASSEALSQAGYGYTF. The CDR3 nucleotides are TGTGCCAGCAGTGAAGCGCTAAGTCAGGCGGGCTATGGCTACACCTTC.

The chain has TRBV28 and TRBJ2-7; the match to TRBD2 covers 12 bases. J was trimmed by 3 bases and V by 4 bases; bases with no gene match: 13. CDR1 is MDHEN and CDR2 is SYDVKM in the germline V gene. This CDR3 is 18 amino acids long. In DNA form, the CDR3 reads TGTGCCAGCAGTTGGCGGACTAGCGGGGTAGAGCTAGGCTACGAGCAGTACTTC. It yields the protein CASSWRTSGVELGYEQYF.

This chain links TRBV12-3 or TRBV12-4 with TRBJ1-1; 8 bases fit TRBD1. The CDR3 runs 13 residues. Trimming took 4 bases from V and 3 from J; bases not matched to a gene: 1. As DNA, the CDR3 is TGTGCCAGCAGTTGGGGACAGGACACTGAAGCTTTCTTT. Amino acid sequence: CASSWGQDTEAFF.

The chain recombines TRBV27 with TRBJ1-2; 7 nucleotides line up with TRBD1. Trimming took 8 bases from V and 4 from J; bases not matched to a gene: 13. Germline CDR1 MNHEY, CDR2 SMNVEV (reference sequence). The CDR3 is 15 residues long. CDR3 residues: CASGVYTGTVYGYTF. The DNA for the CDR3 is TGTGCCAGCGGCGTGTATACAGGGACAGTCTATGGCTACACCTTC.

Here the CDR3 reads CASIPWVGEAFF. CDR3 nucleotide sequence: TGTGCCAGTATTCCCTGGGTCGGGGAAGCTTTCTTT. The chain uses TRBV19 and TRBJ1-1; D not resolved. Germline V gene data show CDR1 as LNHDA and CDR2 as SQIVND (reference sequence). Trimming took off 7 bases at V and 8 bases at J, with 14 bases between the two ends. CDR3 size: 12 residues.

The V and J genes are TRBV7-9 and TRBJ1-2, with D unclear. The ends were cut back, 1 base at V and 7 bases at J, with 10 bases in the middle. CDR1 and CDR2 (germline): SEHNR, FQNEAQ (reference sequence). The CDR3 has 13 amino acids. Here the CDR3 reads CASSLVGDSGYTF. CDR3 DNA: TGTGCCAGCAGCTTAGTCGGGGATTCTGGCTACACCTTC.

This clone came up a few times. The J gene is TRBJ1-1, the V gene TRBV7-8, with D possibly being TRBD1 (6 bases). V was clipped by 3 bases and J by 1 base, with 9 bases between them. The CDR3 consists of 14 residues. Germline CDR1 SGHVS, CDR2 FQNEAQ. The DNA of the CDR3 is TGTGCCAGCAGCTTCGGACAGAAGAACACTGAAGCTTTCTTT. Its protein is CASSFGQKNTEAFF.

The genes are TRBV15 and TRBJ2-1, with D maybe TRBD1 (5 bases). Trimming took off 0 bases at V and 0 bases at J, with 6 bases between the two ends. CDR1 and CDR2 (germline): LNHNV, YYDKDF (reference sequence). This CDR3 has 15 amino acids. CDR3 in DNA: TGTGCCACCAGCAGAGACCAGGGCTCCTACAATGAGCAGTTCTTC. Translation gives CATSRDQGSYNEQFF.

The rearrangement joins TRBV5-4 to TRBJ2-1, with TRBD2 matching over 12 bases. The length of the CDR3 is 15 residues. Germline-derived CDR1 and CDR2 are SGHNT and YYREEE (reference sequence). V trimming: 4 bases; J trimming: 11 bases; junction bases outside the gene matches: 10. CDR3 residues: CASSVRLAGDVKQFF. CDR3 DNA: TGTGCCAGCAGCGTTAGACTAGCGGGGGACGTTAAGCAGTTCTTC. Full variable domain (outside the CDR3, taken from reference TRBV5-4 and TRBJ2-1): ETGVTQSPTHLIKTRGQQVTLRCSSQSGHNTVSWYQQALGQGPQFIFQYYREEENGRGNFPPRFSGLQFPNYSSELNVNALELDDSALYLCASSVRLAGDVKQFFGPGTRLTVL.

The CDR3 sequence: CASSLQSNQPQHF. For the CDR3, the DNA is TGTGCCAGCAGTTTGCAGTCCAATCAGCCCCAGCATTTT. V and J are TRBV5-6 and TRBJ1-5, with D unresolved. Trimming removed 5 bases from V and 3 bases from J, with 9 bases in between. The germline CDR1 and CDR2 sequences are SGHDT and YYEEEE. The CDR3 is made up of 13 amino acids.

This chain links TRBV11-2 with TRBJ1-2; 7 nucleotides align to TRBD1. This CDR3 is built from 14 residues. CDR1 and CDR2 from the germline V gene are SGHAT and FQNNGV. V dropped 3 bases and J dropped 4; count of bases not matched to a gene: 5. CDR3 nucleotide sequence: TGTGCCAGCAGCTTGGCAGGGGGTCCCTATGGCTACACCTTC. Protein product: CASSLAGGPYGYTF.

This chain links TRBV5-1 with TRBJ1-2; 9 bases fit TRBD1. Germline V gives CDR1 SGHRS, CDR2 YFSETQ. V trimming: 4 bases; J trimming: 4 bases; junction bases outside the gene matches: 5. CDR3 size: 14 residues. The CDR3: CASSTGTGSYGYTF. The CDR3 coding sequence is TGCGCCAGCAGCACCGGGACAGGGTCCTATGGCTACACCTTC.

CDR3 protein: CASRRTGVNTEAFF. The CDR3 nucleotides read TGTGCCAGCCGGCGGACAGGGGTCAACACTGAAGCTTTCTTT. This chain uses TRBV5-4 with TRBJ1-1; the match to TRBD1 covers 9 bases. The V and J ends lost 7 bases and 2 bases, in that order; junction bases with no gene match: 6. Germline V CDR1 and CDR2: SGHNT, YYREEE (reference sequence). This CDR3 contains 14 residues.